The T cell receptor (beta chain) described here comes from a study of blood T cell repertoires in COVID-19. Study in general: Researchers got acute and convalescent COVID-19 samples from the United States, Italy and Spain.

In the study's own analysis: It was from reference gene primer amplification that nucleated cell counts were estimated. Sequencing used immunoSEQ multiplex PCR; TCRdb keeps in-frame clones, though not all of them. The V and J calls and clone size are taken from that table; D and trimming were inferred from the DNA. The data contain some 100,000 clones, about 84% of them singletons. V was clipped by 5 bases and J by 5 bases; unmatched bases: 11. CDR1 is LNHDA and CDR2 is SQIVND in the germline V gene (reference sequence). The CDR3 sequence is 16 residues long. V and J are TRBV19 and TRBJ2-5; 10 bases fit TRBD1. The clonotype was recovered from a human donor in a cohort sampled during active COVID-19. Sequenced material: peripheral blood. CDR3 loop: CASSVGQGGLGETQYF. As DNA, the CDR3 is TGTGCCAGTAGTGTCGGACAGGGGGGACTCGGGGAGACCCAGTACTTC.